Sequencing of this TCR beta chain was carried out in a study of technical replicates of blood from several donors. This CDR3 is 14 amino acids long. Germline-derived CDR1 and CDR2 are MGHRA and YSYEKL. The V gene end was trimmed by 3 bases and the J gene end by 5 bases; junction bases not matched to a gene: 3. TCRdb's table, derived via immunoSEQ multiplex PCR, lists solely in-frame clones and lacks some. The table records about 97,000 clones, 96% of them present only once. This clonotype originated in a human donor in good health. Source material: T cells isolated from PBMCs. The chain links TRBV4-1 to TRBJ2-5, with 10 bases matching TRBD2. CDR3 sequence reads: CASSHISGGETQYF. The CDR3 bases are TGCGCCAGCAGCCACATTAGCGGGGGGGAGACCCAGTACTTC.